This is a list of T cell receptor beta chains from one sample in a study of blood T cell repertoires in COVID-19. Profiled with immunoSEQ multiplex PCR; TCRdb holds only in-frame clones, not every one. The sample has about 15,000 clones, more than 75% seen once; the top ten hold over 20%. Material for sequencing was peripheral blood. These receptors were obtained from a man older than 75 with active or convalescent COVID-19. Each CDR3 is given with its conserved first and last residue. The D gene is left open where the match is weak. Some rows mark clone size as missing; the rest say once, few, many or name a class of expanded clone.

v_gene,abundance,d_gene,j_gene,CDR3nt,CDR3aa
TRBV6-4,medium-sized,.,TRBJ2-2,TGTGCCAGCAGTGGAAGTACGGACACCGGGGAGCTGTTTTTT,CASSGSTDTGELFF
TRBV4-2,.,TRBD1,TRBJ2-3,TGTGCCAGCAGCCAAGCGGACAGGGGCCCAGATACGCAGTATTTT,CASSQADRGPDTQYF
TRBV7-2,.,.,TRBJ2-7,TGTGCCAGCTTAAGGGGGGGAGGGCTCGCCTACGAGCAGTACTTC,CASLRGGGLAYEQYF
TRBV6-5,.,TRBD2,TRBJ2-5,TGTGCCAGCAGACTAGCGGGAAATCAAGAGACCCAGTACTTC,CASRLAGNQETQYF
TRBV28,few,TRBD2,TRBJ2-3,TGTGCCAGCAGTTTTGCGGCGGGGGGGGTAACAGATACGCAGTATTTT,CASSFAAGGVTDTQYF
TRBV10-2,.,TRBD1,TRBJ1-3,TGCGCCAGCAGAGGATCCGGGACAGCAACTGGAAACACCATATATTTT,CASRGSGTATGNTIYF
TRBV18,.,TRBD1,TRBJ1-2,TGTGCCAGCTCACCACAGACAGGGGTTGCTAACTATGGCTACACCTTC,CASSPQTGVANYGYTF
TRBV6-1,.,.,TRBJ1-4,TGTGCCAGCAGTGACGGACAACCCTCTAATGAAAAACTGTTTTTT,CASSDGQPSNEKLFF
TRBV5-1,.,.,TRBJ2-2,TGCGCCAGCAGCGTGACGGGTTTTACCGGGGAGCTGTTTTTT,CASSVTGFTGELFF
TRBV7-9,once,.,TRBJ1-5,TGTGCCAGCAGCCCCACAGGGCCCGACAATCAGCCCCAGCATTTT,CASSPTGPDNQPQHF
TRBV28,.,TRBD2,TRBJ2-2,TGTGCCAGCAGTTTAGGCGCCGGGACTAGCGGAACCGGGGAGCTGTTTTTT,CASSLGAGTSGTGELFF
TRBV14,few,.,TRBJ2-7,TGTGCCAGCAAAGGGGCCTACGAGCAGTACTTC,CASKGAYEQYF
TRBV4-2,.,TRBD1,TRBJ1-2,TGTGCCAGCAGCCCGGGGCAGGGGGTTTATGGCTACACCTTC,CASSPGQGVYGYTF
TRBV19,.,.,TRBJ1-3,TGTGCCAGTAGTGGGAGTGGACGGGTCTCTGGAAACACCATATATTTT,CASSGSGRVSGNTIYF
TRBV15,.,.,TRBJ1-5,TGTGCCACCAGCAGAGATAAGGGGCTGAATCAGCCCCAGCATTTT,CATSRDKGLNQPQHF
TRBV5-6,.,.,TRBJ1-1,TGTGCCAGCAGCTTGTTTGGCAAATTGAACACTGAAGCTTTCTTT,CASSLFGKLNTEAFF
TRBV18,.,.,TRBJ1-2,TGTGCCAGCTCACCGACATCGGAGGAGGGTAGGAACTATGGCTACACCTTC,CASSPTSEEGRNYGYTF
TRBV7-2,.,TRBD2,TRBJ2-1,TGTGCCAGCAGCTTGGCAACTAGCGGGGGGGTTTATGAGCAGTTCTTC,CASSLATSGGVYEQFF
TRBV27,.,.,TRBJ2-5,TGTGCCAGCAGTAGGGACAAGATCCAAGAGACCCAGTACTTC,CASSRDKIQETQYF
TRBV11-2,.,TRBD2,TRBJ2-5,TGTGCCAGCAGCTTCGGGGCTAGCGGGGGGTCACAAGAGACCCAGTACTTC,CASSFGASGGSQETQYF
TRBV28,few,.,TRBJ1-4,TGTGCCAGCAGTTTGGACGGGGGTGATGAAAAACTGTTTTTT,CASSLDGGDEKLFF
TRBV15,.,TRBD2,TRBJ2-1,TGTGCCACCAGCCGGGGACTAGCGGGGAACGAGCAGTTCTTC,CATSRGLAGNEQFF
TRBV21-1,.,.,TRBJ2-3,TGTGCCAGCAGCAAAGTGGCTAGCGGGGGGGAAGTTACGCAGTATTTT,CASSKVASGGEVTQYF
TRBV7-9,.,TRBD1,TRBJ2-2,TGTGCCAGCAGCAAAGACAGGGGCTCGAACACCGGGGAGCTGTTTTTT,CASSKDRGSNTGELFF
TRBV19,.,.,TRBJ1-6,TGTGCCAGTAGTATAAACCTAAATTCACCCCTCCACTTT,CASSINLNSPLHF
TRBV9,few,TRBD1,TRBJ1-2,TGTGCCAGCAGCAAGACAGGGGGCGAGCCCTATGGCTACACCTTC,CASSKTGGEPYGYTF
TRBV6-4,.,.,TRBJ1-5,TGTGCCAGCAGTGACTCGTTGGGCAAACGGTGGCCCCAGCATTTT,CASSDSLGKRWPQHF